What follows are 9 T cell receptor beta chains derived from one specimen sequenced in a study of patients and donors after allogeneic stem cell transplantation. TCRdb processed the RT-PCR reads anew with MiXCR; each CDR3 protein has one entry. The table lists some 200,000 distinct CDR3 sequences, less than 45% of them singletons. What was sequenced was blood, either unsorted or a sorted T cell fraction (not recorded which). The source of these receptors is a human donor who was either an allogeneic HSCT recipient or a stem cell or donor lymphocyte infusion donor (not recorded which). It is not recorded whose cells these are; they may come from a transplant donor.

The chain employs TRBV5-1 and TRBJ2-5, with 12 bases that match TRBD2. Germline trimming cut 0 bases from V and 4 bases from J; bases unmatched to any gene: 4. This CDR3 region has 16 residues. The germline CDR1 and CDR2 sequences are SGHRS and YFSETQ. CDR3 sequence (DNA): TGCGCCAGCAGCTTGGGACTAGCGGGAGCGGGAGAGACCCAGTACTTC. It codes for CASSLGLAGAGETQYF. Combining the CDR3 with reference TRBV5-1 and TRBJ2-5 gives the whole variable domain KAGVTQTPRYLIKTRGQQVTLSCSPISGHRSVSWYQQTPGQGLQFLFEYFSETQRNKGNFPGRFSGRQFSNSRSEMNVSTLELGDSALYLCASSLGLAGAGETQYFGPGTRLLVL.

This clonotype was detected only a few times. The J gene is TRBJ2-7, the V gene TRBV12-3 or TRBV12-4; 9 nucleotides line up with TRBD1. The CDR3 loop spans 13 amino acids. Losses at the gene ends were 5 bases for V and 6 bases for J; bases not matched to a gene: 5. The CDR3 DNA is TGTGCCAGCAGTCCAGGACAGGGGTCCGAGCAGTACTTC. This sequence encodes CASSPGQGSEQYF.

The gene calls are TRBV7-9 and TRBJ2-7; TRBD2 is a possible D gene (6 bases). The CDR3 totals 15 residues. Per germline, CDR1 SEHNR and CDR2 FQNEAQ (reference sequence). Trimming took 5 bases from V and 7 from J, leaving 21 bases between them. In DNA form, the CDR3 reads TGTGCCAGCAGCGCTGGGAGGCTAGCTACGGGAGAGCAGTACTTC. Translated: CASSAGRLATGEQYF.

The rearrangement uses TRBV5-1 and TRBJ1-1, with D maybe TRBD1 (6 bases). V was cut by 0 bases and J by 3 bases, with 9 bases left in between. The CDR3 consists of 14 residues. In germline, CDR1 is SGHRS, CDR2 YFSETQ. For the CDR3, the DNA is TGCGCCAGCAGCTTGGAGGGGGACGACACTGAAGCTTTCTTT. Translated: CASSLEGDDTEAFF.

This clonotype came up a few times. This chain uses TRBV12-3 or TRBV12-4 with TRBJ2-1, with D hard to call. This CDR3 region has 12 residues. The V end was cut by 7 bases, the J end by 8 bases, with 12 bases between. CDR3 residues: CASTIKADEQFF. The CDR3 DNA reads TGTGCCAGCACCATCAAGGCGGATGAGCAGTTCTTC.

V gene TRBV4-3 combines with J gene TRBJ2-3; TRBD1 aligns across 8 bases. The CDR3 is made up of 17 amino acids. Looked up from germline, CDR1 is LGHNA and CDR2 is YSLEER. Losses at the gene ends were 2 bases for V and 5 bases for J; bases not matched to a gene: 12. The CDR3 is CASSQQETGVEQDTQYF. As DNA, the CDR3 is TGCGCCAGCAGCCAACAGGAGACAGGGGTTGAGCAAGATACGCAGTATTTT.

The CDR3 DNA follows: TGCGCCAGCAGCTTTGGACTGGATGAGCAGTTCTTC. Translated: CASSFGLDEQFF. The chain has TRBV5-1 and TRBJ2-1; perhaps TRBD2 as D (5 bases). The CDR3 is made up of 12 amino acids. V lost 2 bases, J lost 8 bases, and 8 bases lay in between. Germline V gene lookup returns CDR1 SGHRS and CDR2 YFSETQ.

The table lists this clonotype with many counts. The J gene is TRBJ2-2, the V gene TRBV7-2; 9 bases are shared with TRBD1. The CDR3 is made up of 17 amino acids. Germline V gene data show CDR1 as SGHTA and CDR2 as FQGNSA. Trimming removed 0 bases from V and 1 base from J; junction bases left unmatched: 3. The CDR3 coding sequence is TGTGCCAGCAGCTTAGCTCCGGGACAGGGGAACACCGGGGAGCTGTTTTTT. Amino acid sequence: CASSLAPGQGNTGELFF. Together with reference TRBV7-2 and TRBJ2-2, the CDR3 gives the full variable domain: GAGVSQSPSNKVTEKGKDVELRCDPISGHTALYWYRQSLGQGLEFLIYFQGNSAPDKSGLPSDRFSAERTGGSVSTLTIQRTQQEDSAVYLCASSLAPGQGNTGELFFGEGSRLTVL.

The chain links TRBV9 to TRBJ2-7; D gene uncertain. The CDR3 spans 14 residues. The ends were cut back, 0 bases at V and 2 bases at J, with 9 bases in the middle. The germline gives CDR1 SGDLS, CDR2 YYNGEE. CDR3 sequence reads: CASSVAGVAYEQYF. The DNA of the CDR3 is TGTGCCAGCAGCGTAGCTGGGGTTGCCTACGAGCAGTACTTC.